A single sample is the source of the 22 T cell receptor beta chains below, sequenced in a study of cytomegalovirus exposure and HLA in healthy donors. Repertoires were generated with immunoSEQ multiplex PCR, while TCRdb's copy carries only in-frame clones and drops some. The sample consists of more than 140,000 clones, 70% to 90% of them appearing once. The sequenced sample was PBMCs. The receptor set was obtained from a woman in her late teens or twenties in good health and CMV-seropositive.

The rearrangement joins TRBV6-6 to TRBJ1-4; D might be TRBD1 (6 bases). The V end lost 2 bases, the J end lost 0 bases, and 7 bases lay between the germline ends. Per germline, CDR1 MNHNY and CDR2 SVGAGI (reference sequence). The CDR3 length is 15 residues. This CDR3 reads CASSYEGATNEKLFF. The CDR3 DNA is TGTGCCAGCAGTTACGAGGGGGCAACTAATGAAAAACTGTTTTTT.

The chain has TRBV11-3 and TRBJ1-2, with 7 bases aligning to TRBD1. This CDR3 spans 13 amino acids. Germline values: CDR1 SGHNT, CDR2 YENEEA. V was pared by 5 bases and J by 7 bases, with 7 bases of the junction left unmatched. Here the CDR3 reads CASSPDRSSGYTF. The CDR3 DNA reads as TGTGCCAGCAGCCCGGACAGGTCGTCTGGCTACACCTTC.

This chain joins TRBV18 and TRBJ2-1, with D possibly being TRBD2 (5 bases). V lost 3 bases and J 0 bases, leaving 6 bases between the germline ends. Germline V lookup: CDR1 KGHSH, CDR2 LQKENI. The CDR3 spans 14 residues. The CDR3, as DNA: TGTGCCAGCTCACCCGGGGTCTCCTACAATGAGCAGTTCTTC. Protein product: CASSPGVSYNEQFF.

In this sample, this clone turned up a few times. The CDR3 bases are TGTGCCAGCAGCTTAGCGGACAGGTCTACCTACGAGCAGTACTTC. Its translation is CASSLADRSTYEQYF. The rearrangement links TRBV7-9 to TRBJ2-7; 7 nucleotides match TRBD1. The germline gives CDR1 SEHNR, CDR2 FQNEAQ (reference sequence). The CDR3 extends over 15 amino acids. V trimming: 0 bases; J trimming: 2 bases; junction bases outside the gene matches: 4.

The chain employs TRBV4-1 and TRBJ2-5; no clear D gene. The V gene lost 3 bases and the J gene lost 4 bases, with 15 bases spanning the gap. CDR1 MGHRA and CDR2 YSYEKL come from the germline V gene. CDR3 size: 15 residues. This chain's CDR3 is CASSHQLGLGETQYF. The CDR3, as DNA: TGCGCCAGCAGCCACCAACTGGGCTTGGGAGAGACCCAGTACTTC.

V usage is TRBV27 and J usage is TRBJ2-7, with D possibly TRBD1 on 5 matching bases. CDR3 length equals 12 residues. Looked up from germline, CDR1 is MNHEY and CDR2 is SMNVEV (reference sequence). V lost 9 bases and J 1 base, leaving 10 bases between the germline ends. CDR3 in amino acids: CARAGRSYEQYF. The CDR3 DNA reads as TGTGCCAGGGCAGGGCGATCCTACGAGCAGTACTTC.

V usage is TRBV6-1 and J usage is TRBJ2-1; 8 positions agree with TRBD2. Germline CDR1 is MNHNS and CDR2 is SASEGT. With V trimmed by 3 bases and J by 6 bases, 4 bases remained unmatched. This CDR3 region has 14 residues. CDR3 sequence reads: CASSEMREVNEQFF. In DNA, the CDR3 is TGTGCCAGCAGTGAGATGCGGGAGGTCAATGAGCAGTTCTTC.

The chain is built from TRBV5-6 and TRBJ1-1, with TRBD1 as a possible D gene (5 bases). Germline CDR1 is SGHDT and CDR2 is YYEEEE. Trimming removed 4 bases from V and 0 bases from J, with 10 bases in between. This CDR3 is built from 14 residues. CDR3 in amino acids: CASSTRQLNTEAFF. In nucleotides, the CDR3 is TGTGCCAGCAGCACTCGACAGTTGAACACTGAAGCTTTCTTT.

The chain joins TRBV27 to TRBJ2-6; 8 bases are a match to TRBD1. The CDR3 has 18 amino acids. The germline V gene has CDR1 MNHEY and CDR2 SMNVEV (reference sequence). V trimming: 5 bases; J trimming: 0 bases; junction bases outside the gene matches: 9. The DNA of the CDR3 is TGTGCCAGCAGTGGGTCCGGGACAGGCTACTCTGGGGCCAACGTCCTGACTTTC. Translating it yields CASSGSGTGYSGANVLTF.

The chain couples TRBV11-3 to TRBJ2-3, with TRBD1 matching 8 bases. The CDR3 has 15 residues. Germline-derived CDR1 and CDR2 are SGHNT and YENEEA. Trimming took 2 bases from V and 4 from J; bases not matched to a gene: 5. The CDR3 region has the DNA TGTGCCAGCAGCTTATCCAGGGGGCGCGCAGATACGCAGTATTTT. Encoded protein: CASSLSRGRADTQYF.

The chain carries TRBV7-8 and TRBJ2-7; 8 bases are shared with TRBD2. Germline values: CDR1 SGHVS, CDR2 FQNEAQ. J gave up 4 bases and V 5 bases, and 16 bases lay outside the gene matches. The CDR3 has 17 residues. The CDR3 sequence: CASSTRRERERDYEQYF. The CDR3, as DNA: TGTGCCAGCAGCACACGCCGAGAGCGGGAGCGGGATTACGAGCAGTACTTC.

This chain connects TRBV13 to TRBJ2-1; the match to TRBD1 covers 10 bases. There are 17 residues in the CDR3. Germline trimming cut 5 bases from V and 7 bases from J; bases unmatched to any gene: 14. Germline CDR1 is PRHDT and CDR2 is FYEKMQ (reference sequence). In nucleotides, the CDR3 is TGTGCCAGCAGCCACGACCGACAGGGGGCGCCGGGAAATGAGCAGTTCTTC. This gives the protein CASSHDRQGAPGNEQFF.

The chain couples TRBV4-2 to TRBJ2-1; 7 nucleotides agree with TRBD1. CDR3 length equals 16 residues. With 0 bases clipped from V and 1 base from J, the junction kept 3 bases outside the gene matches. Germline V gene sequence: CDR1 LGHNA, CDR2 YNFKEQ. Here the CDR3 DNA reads TGTGCCAGCAGCCAAGATGGGACAGAGTCCTACAATGAGCAGTTCTTC. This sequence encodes CASSQDGTESYNEQFF.

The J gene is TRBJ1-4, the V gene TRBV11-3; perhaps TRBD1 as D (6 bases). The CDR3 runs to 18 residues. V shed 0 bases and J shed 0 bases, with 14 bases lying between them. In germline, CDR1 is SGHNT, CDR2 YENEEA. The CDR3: CASSLEWTEGSTNEKLFF. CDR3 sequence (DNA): TGTGCCAGCAGCTTAGAGTGGACAGAGGGGTCAACTAATGAAAAACTGTTTTTT.

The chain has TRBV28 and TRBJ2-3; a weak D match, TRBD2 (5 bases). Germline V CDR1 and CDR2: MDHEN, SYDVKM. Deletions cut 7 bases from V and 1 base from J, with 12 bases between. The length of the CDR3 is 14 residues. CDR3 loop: CASTNGGGTDTQYF. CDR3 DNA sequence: TGTGCCAGCACTAATGGAGGAGGCACAGATACGCAGTATTTT.

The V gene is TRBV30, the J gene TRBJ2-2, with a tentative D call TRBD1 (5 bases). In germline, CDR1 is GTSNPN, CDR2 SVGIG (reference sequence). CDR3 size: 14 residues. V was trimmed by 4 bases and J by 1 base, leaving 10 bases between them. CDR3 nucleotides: TGTGCCTGGAAACAGGCCCAGAACACCGGGGAGCTGTTTTTT. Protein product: CAWKQAQNTGELFF.

This CDR3 is CASSLEHNEKLFF. The CDR3 nucleotides are TGCGCCAGCAGCTTGGAGCATAATGAAAAACTGTTTTTT. The V and J genes are TRBV5-1 and TRBJ1-4; no reliable D call. The CDR3 spans 13 residues. Germline assignment: CDR1 SGHRS and CDR2 YFSETQ. The ends were cut back, 0 bases at V and 4 bases at J, with 4 bases in the middle.

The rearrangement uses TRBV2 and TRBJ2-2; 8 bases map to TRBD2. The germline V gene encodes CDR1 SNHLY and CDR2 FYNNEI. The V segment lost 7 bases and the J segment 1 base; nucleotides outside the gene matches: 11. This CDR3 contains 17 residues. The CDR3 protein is CASTFRGGGVNTGELFF. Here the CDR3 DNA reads TGTGCCAGCACTTTCCGGGGGGGAGGAGTGAACACCGGGGAGCTGTTTTTT.

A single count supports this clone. CDR3 nucleotides: TGCGCCAGCAGCTCGACTACCGGACAGGGGCGTTCTGAAGCTTTCTTT. This codes for CASSSTTGQGRSEAFF. The chain has TRBV5-1 and TRBJ1-1, with 9 bases identical to TRBD1. The V gene's germline CDR1 is SGHRS and CDR2 YFSETQ. The CDR3 totals 16 residues. The trim removed 3 bases at V and 6 bases at J, leaving 12 bases unmatched.

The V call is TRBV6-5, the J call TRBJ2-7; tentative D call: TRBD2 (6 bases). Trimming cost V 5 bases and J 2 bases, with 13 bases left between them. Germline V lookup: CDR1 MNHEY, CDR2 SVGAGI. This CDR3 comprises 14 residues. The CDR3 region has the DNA TGTGCCAGCAGTCCTCGCCGGGGGACCTACGAGCAGTACTTC. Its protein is CASSPRRGTYEQYF.

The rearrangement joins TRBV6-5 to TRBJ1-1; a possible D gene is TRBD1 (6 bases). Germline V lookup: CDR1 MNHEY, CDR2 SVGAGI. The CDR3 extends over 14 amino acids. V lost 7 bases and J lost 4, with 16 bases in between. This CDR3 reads CASTQSTGSTEAFF. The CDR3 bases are TGTGCCAGCACCCAATCGACAGGTAGCACTGAAGCTTTCTTT.

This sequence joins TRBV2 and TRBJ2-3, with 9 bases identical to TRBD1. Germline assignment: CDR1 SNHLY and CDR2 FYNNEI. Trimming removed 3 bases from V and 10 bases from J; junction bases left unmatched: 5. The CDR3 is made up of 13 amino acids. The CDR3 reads CASSEPGQGSQYF. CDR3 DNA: TGTGCCAGCAGTGAGCCGGGACAGGGATCGCAGTATTTT.